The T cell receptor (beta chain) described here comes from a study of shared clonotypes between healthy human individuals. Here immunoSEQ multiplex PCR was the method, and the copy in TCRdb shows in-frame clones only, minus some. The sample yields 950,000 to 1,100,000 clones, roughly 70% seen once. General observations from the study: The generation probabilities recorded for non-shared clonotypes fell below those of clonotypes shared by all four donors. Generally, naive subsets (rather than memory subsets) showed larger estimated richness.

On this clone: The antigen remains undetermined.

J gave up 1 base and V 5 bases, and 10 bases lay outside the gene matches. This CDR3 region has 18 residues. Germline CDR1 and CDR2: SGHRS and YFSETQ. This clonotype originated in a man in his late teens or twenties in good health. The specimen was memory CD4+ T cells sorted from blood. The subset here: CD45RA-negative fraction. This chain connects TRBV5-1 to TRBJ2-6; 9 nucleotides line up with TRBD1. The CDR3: CASSPSRDRASGANVLTF. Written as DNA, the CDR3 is TGCGCCAGCAGTCCGAGCCGGGACAGGGCGTCTGGGGCCAACGTCCTGACTTTC.